The clone carrying this T cell receptor (beta chain) came up once. CDR3 length equals 14 residues. CDR1 is SNHLY and CDR2 is FYNNEI in the germline V gene. The ends were cut back, 2 bases at V and 4 bases at J, with 11 bases in the middle. The entry originates in a study of blood T cell repertoires in COVID-19. Across the study: From T cells, B-cell-depleted T cells, or PBMCs came the material, which was cDNA or gDNA.

Data came from immunoSEQ multiplex PCR; TCRdb stores just in-frame clones and leaves some out. The sample lists hundreds of thousands of clones, approximately 86% seen once, with approximately 3.8% in the top ten. Sequencing was carried out using peripheral blood. This sequence originates from a woman aged 50 to 60 with active or convalescent COVID-19. V gene TRBV2 combines with J gene TRBJ1-2; D ambiguous. In DNA, the CDR3 is TGTGCCAGCAGTGAATGGGGAGGAGGCTATGGCTACACCTTC. Its protein is CASSEWGGGYGYTF.